This T cell receptor beta chain was sequenced during a study of CXCR3-negative and CXCR3-positive naive CD8 T cells. In regard to this clonotype: What it binds is unknown.

Libraries were UMI-labeled 5' RACE TRB cDNA. TCRdb reprocessed the 5' RACE reads and stores each CDR3 protein as one record, lacking DNA. This sample's clone table lists under 70,000 distinct CDR3 sequences. General observations from the study: Memory CD8+ cells showed much lower diversity, while both naive subsets were comparably high.

Per the germline V gene, CDR1 is DFQATT and CDR2 is SNEGSKA (reference sequence). This CDR3 region has 16 residues. The specimen was memory CD8+ T cells from blood. The chain carries TRBV20-1 and TRBJ1-5; TCRdb gives TRBD1 as the D gene, but with no DNA this cannot be confirmed. The receptor's source is a human donor in good health. Some clones in this sample may be carry-over from other donors' samples. The CDR3 region is CSASARDSYSDQPQHF.